The 15 T cell receptor beta chains below all came from one sample that was sequenced in a study of Ad26.COV2.S vaccination and SARS-CoV-2 variants. Here immunoSEQ multiplex PCR was the method, and the copy in TCRdb shows in-frame clones only, minus some. The table lists hundreds of thousands of clones, less than 90% of them singletons. Treatment given: 19 received Ad26.COV2.S at low or high dose, single or two shots; several received placebo; per-sample allocation not given. Following the first vaccine or placebo injection, samples were taken on day 63. This specimen consisted of peripheral blood, obtained in a trial of Ad26.COV2.S vaccine versus placebo. These receptors were obtained from a person aged 18 to 59 who received the Ad26.COV2.S COVID-19 vaccine or a placebo.

This clone was seen a handful of times. The chain couples TRBV6-5 to TRBJ2-3; 12 positions match TRBD2. The CDR3 loop spans 15 amino acids. The germline V gene has CDR1 MNHEY and CDR2 SVGAGI. With V trimmed by 9 bases and J by 3 bases, 7 bases remained unmatched. CDR3 coding DNA: TGTGCCAGTGATGAACTAGCGGGGGGAACAGATACGCAGTATTTT. This encodes CASDELAGGTDTQYF.

This sequence joins TRBV15 and TRBJ2-1; no definite D call. V shed 6 bases and J shed 5 bases, with 11 bases lying between them. Per germline, CDR1 LNHNV and CDR2 YYDKDF (reference sequence). CDR3 size: 13 residues. The CDR3 region has the DNA TGTGCCACCAGAATCCATCGAGACAATGAGCAGTTCTTC. Translating gives CATRIHRDNEQFF.

The chain employs TRBV5-1 and TRBJ2-3; D perhaps matches TRBD2 (6 bases). The CDR3 contains 16 residues. Germline V gene data show CDR1 as SGHRS and CDR2 as YFSETQ. V lost 0 bases to trimming and J lost 0 bases, with 11 bases between them. The CDR3 loop reads CASSLVRGISTDTQYF. CDR3 DNA sequence: TGCGCCAGCAGCTTGGTACGGGGGATTAGCACAGATACGCAGTATTTT.

CDR3: CASSLVVTLSDTQYF. Written as DNA, the CDR3 is TGTGCCAGCAGCTTAGTTGTCACGCTTTCAGATACGCAGTATTTT. This chain joins TRBV7-2 and TRBJ2-3; no reliable D call. The V end was cut by 1 base, the J end by 4 bases, with 12 bases between. This CDR3 comprises 15 residues. Germline CDR1 SGHTA, CDR2 FQGNSA.

The chain recombines TRBV3-1 (or the pseudogene TRBV3-2) with TRBJ2-7, with a tentative D call TRBD1 (7 bases). Trimming cost V 4 bases and J 2 bases, with 12 bases left between them. CDR1 is LGHDT, CDR2 YNNKEL, per germline (reference sequence). The CDR3 extends over 14 amino acids. The DNA of the CDR3 is TGTGCCAGCAGCCGACAGGGAGGCACCTACGAGCAGTACTTC. This gives the protein CASSRQGGTYEQYF.

The V gene is TRBV7-8, the J gene TRBJ1-4; D remains unclear. V was pared by 4 bases and J by 8 bases, with 14 bases between. The CDR3 runs to 14 residues. Per germline, CDR1 SGHVS and CDR2 FQNEAQ. CDR3 in DNA: TGTGCCAGCAGCTCGACCGTGGGATGGGAAAAACTGTTTTTT. This gives the protein CASSSTVGWEKLFF.

This clone was observed a handful of times. The rearrangement links TRBV28 to TRBJ2-2, with 7 bases matching TRBD1. Germline V CDR1 and CDR2: MDHEN, SYDVKM. The V gene end was trimmed by 3 bases and the J gene end by 3 bases; junction bases not matched to a gene: 4. CDR3 length: 15 residues. This CDR3 is CASSLTGMYTGELFF. CDR3 DNA: TGTGCCAGCAGTTTGACAGGGATGTACACCGGGGAGCTGTTTTTT.

J is TRBJ2-5 and V is TRBV2; TRBD1 matches at 10 bases. The V gene's germline CDR1 is SNHLY and CDR2 FYNNEI. The CDR3 contains 17 residues. V lost 6 bases, J lost 1 base, and 11 bases stayed unmatched. This CDR3 is CASSPLRDRGFQETQYF. The CDR3 DNA is TGTGCCAGCAGCCCTCTTCGGGACAGGGGATTCCAAGAGACCCAGTACTTC. The full variable domain, rest sourced from reference TRBV2 and TRBJ2-5, is EPEVTQTPSHQVTQMGQEVILRCVPISNHLYFYWYRQILGQKVEFLVSFYNNEISEKSEIFDDQFSVERPDGSNFTLKIRSTKLEDSAMYFCASSPLRDRGFQETQYFGPGTRLLVL.

The chain employs TRBV9 and TRBJ1-1, with a tentative D call TRBD1 (5 bases). The CDR3 runs 14 residues. Germline V gene lookup returns CDR1 SGDLS and CDR2 YYNGEE. Trimming stripped 0 bases from V and 1 base from J, with 7 bases between. The CDR3 region is CASSVEQANTEAFF. CDR3 DNA: TGTGCCAGCAGCGTAGAACAGGCGAACACTGAAGCTTTCTTT.

The chain has TRBV5-6 and TRBJ1-6; D is uncertain. The V and J ends lost 4 bases and 5 bases respectively, with 16 bases between them. Germline V CDR1 and CDR2: SGHDT, YYEEEE. CDR3 length equals 16 residues. The CDR3 DNA is TGTGCCAGCAGCCCCCCGGGTTGGGAAAATAATTCACCCCTCCACTTT. As protein: CASSPPGWENNSPLHF.

J is TRBJ1-1 and V is TRBV2; 7 bases match TRBD1. Germline lookup yields CDR1 SNHLY and CDR2 FYNNEI. The junction had 8 bases not matched to a gene; V was cut back by 7 bases and J by 0 bases. The CDR3 runs to 15 residues. This CDR3 reads CASKVKGAVNTEAFF. As DNA, the CDR3 is TGTGCCAGCAAAGTTAAGGGGGCGGTGAACACTGAAGCTTTCTTT.

The chain is built from TRBV7-8 and TRBJ2-3; tentatively, D is TRBD1 or TRBD2 (5 bases each). The ends were cut back, 1 base at V and 3 bases at J, with 14 bases in the middle. Germline loops: CDR1 SGHVS, CDR2 FQNEAQ. The CDR3 extends over 16 amino acids. The CDR3 spells CASSLGIRGVTDTQYF. In DNA, the CDR3 is TGTGCCAGCAGCTTAGGAATACGGGGCGTGACAGATACGCAGTATTTT.

The chain combines TRBV19 with TRBJ1-1; D remains ambiguous. Germline CDR1 and CDR2: LNHDA and SQIVND (reference sequence). Trimming removed 6 bases from V and 0 bases from J, with 14 bases in between. The CDR3 is made up of 15 amino acids. Here the CDR3 DNA reads TGTGCCAGTAGAGACGCGGGCGGTATGAACACTGAAGCTTTCTTT. As protein: CASRDAGGMNTEAFF. The full variable domain, in which reference TRBV19 and TRBJ1-1 provide the parts outside the CDR3, is DGGITQSPKYLFRKEGQNVTLSCEQNLNHDAMYWYRQDPGQGLRLIYYSQIVNDFQKGDIAEGYSVSREKKESFPLTVTSAQKNPTAFYLCASRDAGGMNTEAFFGQGTRLTVV.

The chain uses TRBV4-2 and TRBJ2-3, with no clear D. The CDR3 consists of 15 residues. Germline assignment: CDR1 LGHNA and CDR2 YNFKEQ. V was trimmed by 2 bases and J by 3 bases, leaving 12 bases between them. The CDR3 DNA reads TGTGCCAGCAGCCAACGTTTTGGATTGACAGATACGCAGTATTTT. Translation: CASSQRFGLTDTQYF.

V gene TRBV18 combines with J gene TRBJ1-1; tentatively, D is TRBD1 (6 bases). The CDR3 sequence is 13 residues long. Germline V gene data show CDR1 as KGHSH and CDR2 as LQKENI. V was shortened by 3 bases and J by 7 bases, with 12 bases between the two germline ends. The CDR3 loop is CASSPGTRNEAFF. Here the CDR3 DNA reads TGTGCCAGCTCACCCGGGACACGTAATGAAGCTTTCTTT.